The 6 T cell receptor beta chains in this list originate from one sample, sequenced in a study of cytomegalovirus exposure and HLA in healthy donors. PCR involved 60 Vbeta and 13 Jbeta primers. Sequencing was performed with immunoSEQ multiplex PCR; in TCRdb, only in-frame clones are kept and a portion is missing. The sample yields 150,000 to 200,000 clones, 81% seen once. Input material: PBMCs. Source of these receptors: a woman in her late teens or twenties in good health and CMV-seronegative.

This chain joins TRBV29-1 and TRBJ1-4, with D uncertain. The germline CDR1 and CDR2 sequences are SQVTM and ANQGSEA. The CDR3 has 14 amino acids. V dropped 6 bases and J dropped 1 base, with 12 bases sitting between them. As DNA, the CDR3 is TGCAGCGTCGCCGACTCTTTAACTAATGAAAAACTGTTTTTT. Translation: CSVADSLTNEKLFF.

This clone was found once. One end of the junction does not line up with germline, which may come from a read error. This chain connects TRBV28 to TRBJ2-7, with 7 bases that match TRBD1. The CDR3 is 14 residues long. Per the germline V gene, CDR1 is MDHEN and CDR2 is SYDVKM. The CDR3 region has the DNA TGTGCCAGCGGTTTAGACAGGGTCAGCTACGAGCAGTACTTC. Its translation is CASGLDRVSYEQYF.

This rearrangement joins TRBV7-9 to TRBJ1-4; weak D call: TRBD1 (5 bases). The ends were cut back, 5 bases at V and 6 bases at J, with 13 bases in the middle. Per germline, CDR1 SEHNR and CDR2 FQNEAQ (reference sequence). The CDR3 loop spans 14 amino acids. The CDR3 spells CASSPLGGDEKLFF. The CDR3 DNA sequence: TGTGCCAGCAGCCCCCTAGGAGGGGATGAAAAACTGTTTTTT.

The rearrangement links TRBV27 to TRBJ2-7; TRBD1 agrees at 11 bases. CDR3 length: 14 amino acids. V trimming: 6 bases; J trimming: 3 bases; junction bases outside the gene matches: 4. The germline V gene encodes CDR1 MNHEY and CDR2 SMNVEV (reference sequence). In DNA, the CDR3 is TGTGCCAGCAGCTCCGGGACAGGGGGCTACGAGCAGTACTTC. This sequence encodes CASSSGTGGYEQYF.

The CDR3: CASSLAGLDTQYF. The CDR3 DNA sequence: TGTGCCAGCAGCTTGGCAGGGTTAGATACGCAGTATTTT. The rearrangement links TRBV5-5 to TRBJ2-3; D is possibly TRBD1 (5 bases). V was cut by 0 bases and J by 5 bases, with 7 bases left in between. CDR1 SGHKS and CDR2 YYEKEE come from the germline V gene (reference sequence). There are 13 residues in the CDR3.

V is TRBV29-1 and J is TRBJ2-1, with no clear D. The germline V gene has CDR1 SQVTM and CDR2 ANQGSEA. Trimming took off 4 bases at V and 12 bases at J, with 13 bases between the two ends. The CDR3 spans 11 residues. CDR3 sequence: CSVVIVETQFF. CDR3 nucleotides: TGCAGCGTTGTAATTGTGGAGACGCAGTTCTTC.